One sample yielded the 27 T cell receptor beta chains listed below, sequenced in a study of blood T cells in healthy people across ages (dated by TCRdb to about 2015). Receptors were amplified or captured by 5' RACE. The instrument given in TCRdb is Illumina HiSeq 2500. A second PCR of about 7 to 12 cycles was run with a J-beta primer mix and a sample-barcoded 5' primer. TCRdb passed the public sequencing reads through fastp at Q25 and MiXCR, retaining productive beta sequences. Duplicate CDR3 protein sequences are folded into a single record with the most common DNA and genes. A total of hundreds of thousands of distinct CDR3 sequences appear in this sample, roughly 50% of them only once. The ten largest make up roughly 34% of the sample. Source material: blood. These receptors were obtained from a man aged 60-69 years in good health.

CDR3 in amino acids: CSVEDPGGETQYF. DNA for the CDR3: TGCAGCGTTGAGGACCCGGGAGGGGAGACCCAGTACTTC. This chain uses TRBV29-1 with TRBJ2-5, with 8 bases that match TRBD2. Losses at the gene ends were 3 bases for V and 5 bases for J; bases not matched to a gene: 5. This CDR3 is built from 13 residues. Germline V lookup: CDR1 SQVTM, CDR2 ANQGSEA. The full variable domain, with the rest looked up from reference TRBV29-1 and TRBJ2-5, is SAVISQKPSRDICQRGTSLTIQCQVDSQVTMMFWYRQQPGQSLTLIATANQGSEATYESGFVIDKFPISRPNLTFSTLTVSNMSPEDSSIYLCSVEDPGGETQYFGPGTRLLVL.

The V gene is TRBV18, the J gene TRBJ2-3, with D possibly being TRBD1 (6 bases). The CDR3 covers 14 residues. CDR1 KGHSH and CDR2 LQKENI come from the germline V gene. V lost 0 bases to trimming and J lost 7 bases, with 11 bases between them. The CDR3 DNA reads TGTGCCAGCTCACCACCCGACAGGACGAATACGCAGTATTTT. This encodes CASSPPDRTNTQYF.

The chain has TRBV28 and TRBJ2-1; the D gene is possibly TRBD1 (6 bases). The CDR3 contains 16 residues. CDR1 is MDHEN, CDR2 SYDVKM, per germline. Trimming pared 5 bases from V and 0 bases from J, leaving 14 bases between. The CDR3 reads CASSPAGAASYNEQFF. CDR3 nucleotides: TGTGCCAGCAGTCCCGCAGGGGCGGCCTCCTACAATGAGCAGTTCTTC. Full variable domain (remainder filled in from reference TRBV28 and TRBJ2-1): DVKVTQSSRYLVKRTGEKVFLECVQDMDHENMFWYRQDPGLGLRLIYFSYDVKMKEKGDIPEGYSVSREKKERFSLILESASTNQTSMYLCASSPAGAASYNEQFFGPGTRLTVL.

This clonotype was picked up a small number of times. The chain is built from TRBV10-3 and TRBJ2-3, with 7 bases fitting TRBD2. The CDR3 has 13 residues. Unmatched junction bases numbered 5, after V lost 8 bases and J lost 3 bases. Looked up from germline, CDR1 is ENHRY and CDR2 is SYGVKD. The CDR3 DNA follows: TGTGCCATCCACACGGGGGGAACAGATACGCAGTATTTT. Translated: CAIHTGGTDTQYF.

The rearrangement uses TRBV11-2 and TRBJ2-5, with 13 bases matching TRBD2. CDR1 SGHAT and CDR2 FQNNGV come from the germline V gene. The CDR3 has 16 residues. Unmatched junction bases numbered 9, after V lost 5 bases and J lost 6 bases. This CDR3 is CASSPQLAGGQKTQYF. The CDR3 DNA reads TGTGCCAGCAGCCCACAACTAGCGGGGGGGCAAAAGACCCAGTACTTC.

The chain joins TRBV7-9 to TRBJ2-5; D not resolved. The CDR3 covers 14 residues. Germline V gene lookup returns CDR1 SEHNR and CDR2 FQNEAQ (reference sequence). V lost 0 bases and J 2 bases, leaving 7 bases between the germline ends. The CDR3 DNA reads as TGTGCCAGCAGCTTAGCGTCAACGCAAGAGACCCAGTACTTC. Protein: CASSLASTQETQYF.

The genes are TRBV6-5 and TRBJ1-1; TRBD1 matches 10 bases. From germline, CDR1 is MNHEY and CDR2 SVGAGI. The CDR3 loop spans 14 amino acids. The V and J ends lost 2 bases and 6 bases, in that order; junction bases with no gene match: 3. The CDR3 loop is CASSYRDRGSEAFF. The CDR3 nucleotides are TGTGCCAGCAGTTACCGGGACAGGGGTTCTGAAGCTTTCTTT.

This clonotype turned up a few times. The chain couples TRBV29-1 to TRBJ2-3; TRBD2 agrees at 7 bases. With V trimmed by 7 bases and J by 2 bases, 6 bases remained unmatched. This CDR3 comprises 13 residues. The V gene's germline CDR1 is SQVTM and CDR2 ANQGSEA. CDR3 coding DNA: TGCAGCGAGCGGGGTTCCCCCACAGATACGCAGTATTTT. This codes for CSERGSPTDTQYF.

The CDR3 DNA follows: TGTGCCAGCAGCAGAAGGGACTACGGGGCGAATACGCAGTATTTT. This codes for CASSRRDYGANTQYF. J is TRBJ2-3 and V is TRBV13; 7 positions agree with TRBD2. Germline V gives CDR1 PRHDT, CDR2 FYEKMQ (reference sequence). V dropped 5 bases and J dropped 7; count of bases not matched to a gene: 12. The CDR3 consists of 15 residues. The whole variable domain, filled in from reference TRBV13 and TRBJ2-3, reads AAGVIQSPRHLIKEKRETATLKCYPIPRHDTVYWYQQGPGQDPQFLISFYEKMQSDKGSIPDRFSAQQFSDYHSELNMSSLELGDSALYFCASSRRDYGANTQYFGPGTRLTVL.

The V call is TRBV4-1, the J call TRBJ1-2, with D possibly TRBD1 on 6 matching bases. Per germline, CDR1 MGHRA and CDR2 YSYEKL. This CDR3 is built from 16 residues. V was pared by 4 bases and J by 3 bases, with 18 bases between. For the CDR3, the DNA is TGCGCCAGCAGCCCCCGGTCGGAGGGGGGTTACTATGGCTACACCTTC. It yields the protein CASSPRSEGGYYGYTF.

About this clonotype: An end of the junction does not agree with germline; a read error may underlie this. The CDR3 here is CSARHPLYNEQFF. DNA of the CDR3: TGCAGTGCTAGACACCCCCTCTACAACGAGCAGTTCTTC. The V call is TRBV20-1, the J call TRBJ2-1; D call uncertain. The CDR3 consists of 13 residues. Germline CDR1 and CDR2: DFQATT and SNEGSKA (reference sequence).

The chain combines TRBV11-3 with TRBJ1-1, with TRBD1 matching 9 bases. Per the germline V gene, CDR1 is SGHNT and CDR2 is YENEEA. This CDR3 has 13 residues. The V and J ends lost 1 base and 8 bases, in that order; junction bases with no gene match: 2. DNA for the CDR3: TGTGCCAGCAGCTTAGCGGGGACAGGGGAAGCTTTCTTT. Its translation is CASSLAGTGEAFF. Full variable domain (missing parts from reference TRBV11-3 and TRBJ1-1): EAGVVQSPRYKIIEKKQPVAFWCNPISGHNTLYWYLQNLGQGPELLIRYENEEAVDDSQLPKDRFSAERLKGVDSTLKIQPAELGDSAVYLCASSLAGTGEAFFGQGTRLTVV.

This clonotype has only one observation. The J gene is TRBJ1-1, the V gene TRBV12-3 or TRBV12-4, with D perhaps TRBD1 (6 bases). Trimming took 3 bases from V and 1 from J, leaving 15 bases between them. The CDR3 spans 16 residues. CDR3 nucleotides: TGTGCCAGCAGTTTGTTGGGGGGCAGGAGGAACACTGAAGCTTTCTTT. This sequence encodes CASSLLGGRRNTEAFF.

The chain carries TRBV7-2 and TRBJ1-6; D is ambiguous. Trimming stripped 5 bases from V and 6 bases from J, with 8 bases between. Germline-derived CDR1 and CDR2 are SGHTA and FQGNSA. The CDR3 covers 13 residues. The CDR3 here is CASSHSFNSPLHF. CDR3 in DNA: TGTGCCAGCAGCCACTCATTTAATTCACCCCTCCACTTT.

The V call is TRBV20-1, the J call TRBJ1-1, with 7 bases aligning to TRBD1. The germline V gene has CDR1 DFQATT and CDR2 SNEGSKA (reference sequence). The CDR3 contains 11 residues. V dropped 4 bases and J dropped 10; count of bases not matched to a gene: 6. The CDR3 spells CSAITGDRAFF. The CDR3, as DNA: TGCAGTGCTATCACAGGGGATCGAGCTTTCTTT.

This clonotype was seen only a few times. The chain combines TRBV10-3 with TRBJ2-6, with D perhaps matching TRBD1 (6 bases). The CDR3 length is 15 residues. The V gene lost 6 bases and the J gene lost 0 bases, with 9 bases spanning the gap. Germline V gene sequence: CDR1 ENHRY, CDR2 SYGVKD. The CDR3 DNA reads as TGTGCCATCAGAGCACAGGGCTCTGGGGCCAACGTCCTGACTTTC. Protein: CAIRAQGSGANVLTF.

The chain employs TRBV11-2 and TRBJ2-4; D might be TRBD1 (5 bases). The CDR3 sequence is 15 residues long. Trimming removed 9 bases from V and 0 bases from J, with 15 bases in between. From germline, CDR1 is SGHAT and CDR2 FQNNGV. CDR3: CASRDSKIAKNIQYF. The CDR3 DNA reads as TGTGCCAGTAGAGACAGTAAAATAGCCAAAAACATTCAGTACTTC.

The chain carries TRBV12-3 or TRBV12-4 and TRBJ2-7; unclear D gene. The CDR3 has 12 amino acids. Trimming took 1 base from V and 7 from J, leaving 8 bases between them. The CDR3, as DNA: TGTGCCAGCAGTTTAGGTGGTTTTGAGCAGTACTTC. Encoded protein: CASSLGGFEQYF.

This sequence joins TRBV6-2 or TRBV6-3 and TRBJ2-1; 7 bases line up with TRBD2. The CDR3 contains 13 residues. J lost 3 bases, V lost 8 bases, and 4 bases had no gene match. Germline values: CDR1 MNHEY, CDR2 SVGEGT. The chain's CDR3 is CASRLAYYNEQFF. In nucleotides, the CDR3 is TGTGCCAGCCGACTAGCCTACTACAATGAGCAGTTCTTC.

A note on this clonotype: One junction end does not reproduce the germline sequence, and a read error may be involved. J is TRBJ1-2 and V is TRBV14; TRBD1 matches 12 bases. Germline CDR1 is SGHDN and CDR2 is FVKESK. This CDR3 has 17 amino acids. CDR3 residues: CASSQDFPGTGGYDYTF. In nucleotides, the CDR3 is TGTGCCAGCAGCCAAGATTTCCCCGGGACAGGGGGCTATGACTACACCTTC.

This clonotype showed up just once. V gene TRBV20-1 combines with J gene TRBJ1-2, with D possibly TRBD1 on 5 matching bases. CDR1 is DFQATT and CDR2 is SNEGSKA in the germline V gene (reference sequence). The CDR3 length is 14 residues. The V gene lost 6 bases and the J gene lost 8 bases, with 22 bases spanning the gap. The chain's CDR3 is CSAVTGRDGGGYTF. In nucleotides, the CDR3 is TGCAGTGCCGTTACAGGCAGGGACGGCGGAGGCTACACCTTC.

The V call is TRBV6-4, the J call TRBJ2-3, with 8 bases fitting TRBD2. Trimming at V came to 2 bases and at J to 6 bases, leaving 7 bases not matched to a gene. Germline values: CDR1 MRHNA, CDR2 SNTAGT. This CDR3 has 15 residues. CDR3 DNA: TGTGCCAGCAGTGACCACGGACTAGCCGGGGATACGCAGTATTTT. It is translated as CASSDHGLAGDTQYF.

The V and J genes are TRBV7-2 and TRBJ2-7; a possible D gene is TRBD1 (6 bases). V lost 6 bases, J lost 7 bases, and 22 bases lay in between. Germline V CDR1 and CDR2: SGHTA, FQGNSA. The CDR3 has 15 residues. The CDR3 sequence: CASRPPGQGGLEQYF. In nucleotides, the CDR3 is TGTGCCAGCAGGCCACCGGGACAAGGGGGTTTAGAGCAGTACTTC.

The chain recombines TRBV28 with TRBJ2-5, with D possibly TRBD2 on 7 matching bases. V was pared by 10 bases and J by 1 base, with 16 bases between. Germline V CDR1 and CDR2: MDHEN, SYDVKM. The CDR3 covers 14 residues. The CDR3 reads CATRGGGLQETQYF. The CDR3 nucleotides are TGTGCCACGAGAGGGGGGGGCCTCCAAGAGACCCAGTACTTC.

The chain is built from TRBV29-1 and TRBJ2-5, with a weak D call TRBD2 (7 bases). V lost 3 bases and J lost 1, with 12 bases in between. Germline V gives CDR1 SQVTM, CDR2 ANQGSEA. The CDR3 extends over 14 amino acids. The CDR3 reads CSVDGGAAQETQYF. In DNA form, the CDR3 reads TGCAGCGTTGATGGGGGGGCCGCCCAAGAGACCCAGTACTTC.

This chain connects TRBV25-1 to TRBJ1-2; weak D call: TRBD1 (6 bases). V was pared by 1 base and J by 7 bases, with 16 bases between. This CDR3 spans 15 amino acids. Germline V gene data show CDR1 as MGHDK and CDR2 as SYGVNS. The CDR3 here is CASSESGGVSGGYTF. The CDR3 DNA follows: TGTGCCAGCAGTGAATCGGGGGGCGTCTCGGGTGGCTACACCTTC.

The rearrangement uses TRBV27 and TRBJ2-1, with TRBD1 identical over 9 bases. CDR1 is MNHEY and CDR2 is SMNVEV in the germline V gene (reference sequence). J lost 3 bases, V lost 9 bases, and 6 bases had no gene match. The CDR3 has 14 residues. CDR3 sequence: CASSGQGYYNEQFF. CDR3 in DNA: TGTGCCAGTTCAGGACAGGGGTACTACAATGAGCAGTTCTTC.